This TCR beta chain is drawn from a study of OX40 agonist ivuxolimab in advanced cancers. Generated by immunoSEQ multiplex PCR, the TCRdb table keeps only in-frame clones and is missing some. The sample contains around 52,000 clones, approximately 83% of which appear only once. Per germline, CDR1 SEHNR and CDR2 FQNEAQ (reference sequence). The CDR3 is made up of 17 amino acids. The V end lost 5 bases, the J end lost 5 bases, and 25 bases lay between the germline ends. This chain links TRBV7-9 with TRBJ2-7; D is possibly TRBD1 or TRBD2 (7 bases each). The material sequenced was CD4+ or CD8+ T cells sorted from blood, taken in a trial of the OX40 agonist ivuxolimab. This receptor was identified in an adult with an advanced solid tumor such as melanoma, head and neck, liver or kidney cancer. CDR3 sequence: CASSRQGRGGQKNEQYF. The CDR3, as DNA: TGTGCCAGCAGCCGTCAGGGGCGCGGGGGACAGAAGAACGAGCAGTACTTC.